Below, 5 T cell receptor beta chains from the same sample are listed, as sequenced in a study of cytomegalovirus exposure and HLA in healthy donors. The study ran its PCR with 60 Vbeta and 13 Jbeta primers. The repertoire was sequenced with immunoSEQ multiplex PCR; TCRdb's copy has only in-frame clones and lacks some. The sample lists 210,000 or so clones; more than 60% were seen once. The sequenced material came from PBMCs. These receptor sequences come from a girl under 10 years old in good health and CMV-seronegative.

The rearrangement links TRBV11-2 to TRBJ2-7; D unresolved. The CDR3 runs 14 residues. The germline V and J ends were trimmed by 1 base and 0 bases, with 7 bases remaining between them. CDR1 is SGHAT and CDR2 is FQNNGV in the germline V gene. DNA for the CDR3: TGTGCCAGCAGCTTAGGAGGCAGCTCCTACGAGCAGTACTTC. It codes for CASSLGGSSYEQYF.

J is TRBJ1-2 and V is TRBV7-4; 7 nucleotides align to TRBD1. There are 15 residues in the CDR3. The V gene's germline CDR1 is SGHVT and CDR2 SQSDAQ. The V and J ends lost 5 bases and 6 bases, in that order; junction bases with no gene match: 12. For the CDR3, the DNA is TGTGCCAGCAGCCCACGACAGGGTGATAGAAATGGCTACACCTTC. Its protein product is CASSPRQGDRNGYTF.

The V and J genes are TRBV9 and TRBJ2-1; D is undetermined. Germline V lookup: CDR1 SGDLS, CDR2 YYNGEE. The V end was cut by 4 bases, the J end by 3 bases, with 8 bases between. The length of the CDR3 is 13 residues. This chain's CDR3 is CASSPSSYNEQFF. CDR3 nucleotide sequence: TGTGCCAGCAGCCCAAGTAGCTACAATGAGCAGTTCTTC. Drawing the rest from reference TRBV9 and TRBJ2-1, the complete variable domain is DSGVTQTPKHLITATGQRVTLRCSPRSGDLSVYWYQQSLDQGLQFLIQYYNGEERAKGNILERFSAQQFPDLHSELNLSSLELGDSALYFCASSPSSYNEQFFGPGTRLTVL.

This chain joins TRBV6-6 and TRBJ1-1, with 7 positions matching TRBD1. Germline-derived CDR1 and CDR2 are MNHNY and SVGAGI (reference sequence). The junction had 8 bases not matched to a gene; V was cut back by 5 bases and J by 2 bases. This CDR3 contains 15 residues. This CDR3 reads CASSGGRGLNTEAFF. The CDR3 DNA follows: TGTGCCAGCAGTGGGGGAAGGGGGCTAAACACTGAAGCTTTCTTT.

The V and J genes are TRBV7-3 and TRBJ2-1; D call uncertain. The germline V gene encodes CDR1 SGHTA and CDR2 FQGTGA. The CDR3 runs 12 residues. Deletions cut 2 bases from V and 10 bases from J, with 9 bases between. The CDR3 DNA is TGTGCCAGCAGCTTACCTAGTAGCGAGCAGTTCTTC. This codes for CASSLPSSEQFF.